The sequence of this T cell receptor (beta chain) was determined in a study of T cell changes during pregnancy in multiple sclerosis. The data were produced by immunoSEQ multiplex PCR, yet TCRdb's version contains in-frame clones alone and is incomplete. The table records 95,000 to 150,000 clones, over 85% of them present only once. Trimming at V came to 5 bases and at J to 7 bases, leaving 8 bases not matched to a gene. The CDR3 totals 14 residues. CDR1 MDHEN and CDR2 SYDVKM come from the germline V gene. The chain couples TRBV28 to TRBJ1-5, with 7 bases aligning to TRBD1. The source was peripheral blood, collected before pregnancy. The clonotype comes from a female donor with multiple sclerosis, enrolled in a pregnancy study. The CDR3 DNA sequence: TGTGCCAGCAGTGGTATACAGGGGTTGCAGCCCCAGCATTTT. It yields the protein CASSGIQGLQPQHF.